A single sample gave rise to the 28 T cell receptor beta chains below, sequenced in a study of T cell responses to AZD1222 COVID-19 vaccine. Some clones are missing from TCRdb's copy, which holds only in-frame ones; the method was immunoSEQ multiplex PCR. The profile covers over 100,000 clones, with approximately 90% appearing a single time and 4.5% taken by the ten largest. The material sequenced was peripheral blood, taken on day 0 of AZD1222 vaccination. These receptor sequences come from an adult in good health.

This clone was counted between two and nine times. The chain is built from TRBV5-1 and TRBJ2-1, with 10 nucleotides matching TRBD2. The CDR3 is 16 amino acids. CDR1 is SGHRS, CDR2 YFSETQ, per germline. With 4 bases clipped from V and 1 base from J, the junction kept 5 bases outside the gene matches. The DNA for the CDR3 is TGCGCCAGCAGCCCCCAGACTAGCGGGTCCTACAATGAGCAGTTCTTC. This sequence encodes CASSPQTSGSYNEQFF.

The gene calls are TRBV19 and TRBJ1-2; D unresolved. V lost 5 bases, J lost 10 bases, and 14 bases lay in between. This CDR3 spans 12 amino acids. Looked up from germline, CDR1 is LNHDA and CDR2 is SQIVND (reference sequence). The chain's CDR3 is CASSPADTSYTF. For the CDR3, the DNA is TGTGCCAGTAGTCCAGCCGACACGTCCTACACCTTC.

The CDR3 DNA follows: TGTGCCAGCTCACCTGGACAGGGTGCAACTAATGAAAAACTGTTTTTT. Protein sequence: CASSPGQGATNEKLFF. This chain connects TRBV18 to TRBJ1-4; 8 bases align to TRBD1. CDR1 and CDR2 from the germline V gene are KGHSH and LQKENI. The trim removed 3 bases at V and 0 bases at J, leaving 3 bases unmatched. The CDR3 loop spans 16 amino acids. Together with reference TRBV18 and TRBJ1-4, the CDR3 gives the full variable domain: NAGVMQNPRHLVRRRGQEARLRCSPMKGHSHVYWYRQLPEEGLKFMVYLQKENIIDESGMPKERFSAEFPKEGPSILRIQQVVRGDSAAYFCASSPGQGATNEKLFFGSGTQLSVL.

The chain joins TRBV12-3 or TRBV12-4 to TRBJ1-2; TRBD1 matches at 7 bases. The length of the CDR3 is 13 residues. After removal of 6 bases from V and 8 bases from J, the junction contained 9 bases not matched to a gene. For the CDR3, the DNA is TGTGCCAGCAGGATAGGGGGCGCCTCGGGCTACACCTTC. Translation gives CASRIGGASGYTF.

The V call is TRBV14, the J call TRBJ2-2; D is unclear. Looked up from germline, CDR1 is SGHDN and CDR2 is FVKESK. This CDR3 spans 17 amino acids. V was clipped by 0 bases and J by 1 base, with 12 bases between them. The CDR3: CASSQEVGPLNTGELFF. The DNA for the CDR3 is TGTGCCAGCAGCCAAGAAGTAGGTCCCCTGAACACCGGGGAGCTGTTTTTT.

This chain links TRBV3-1 (or the pseudogene TRBV3-2) with TRBJ2-7; TRBD2 is a possible D gene (6 bases). The V end lost 1 base, the J end lost 4 bases, and 11 bases lay between the germline ends. This CDR3 spans 14 amino acids. Germline V gene data show CDR1 as LGHDT and CDR2 as YNNKEL (reference sequence). The CDR3: CASSQGSSGYEQYF. CDR3 in DNA: TGTGCCAGCAGCCAAGGCAGTAGCGGTTACGAGCAGTACTTC.

V and J are TRBV30 and TRBJ1-3; 9 nucleotides agree with TRBD1. V dropped 7 bases and J dropped 4; count of bases not matched to a gene: 11. Germline-derived CDR1 and CDR2 are GTSNPN and SVGIG (reference sequence). The CDR3 spans 15 residues. The CDR3 nucleotides are TGTGCCTCCGGGCCCGGGACAGGGTTCGGAAACACCATATATTTT. Translation: CASGPGTGFGNTIYF. Drawing the rest from reference TRBV30 and TRBJ1-3, the complete variable domain is SQTIHQWPATLVQPVGSPLSLECTVEGTSNPNLYWYRQAAGRGLQLLFYSVGIGQISSEVPQNLSASRPQDRQFILSSKKLLLSDSGFYLCASGPGTGFGNTIYFGEGSWLTVV.

This clone has just one count. The chain employs TRBV14 and TRBJ2-1, with TRBD2 matching over 11 bases. Unmatched junction bases numbered 5, after V lost 0 bases and J lost 4 bases. The CDR3 runs 17 residues. Germline V CDR1 and CDR2: SGHDN, FVKESK. CDR3 residues: CASSQDLASGGYNEQFF. As DNA, the CDR3 is TGTGCCAGCAGCCAAGATCTGGCTAGCGGGGGGTACAATGAGCAGTTCTTC.

The chain is built from TRBV30 and TRBJ1-2; D is perhaps TRBD1 (6 bases). The germline gives CDR1 GTSNPN, CDR2 SVGIG (reference sequence). CDR3 length: 13 residues. V was clipped by 7 bases and J by 8 bases, with 20 bases between them. CDR3 nucleotides: TGTGCCTTCGGAATTGGGGGCACGGGAGGCTACACCTTC. This codes for CAFGIGGTGGYTF.

V and J are TRBV4-3 and TRBJ1-2; no definite D call. CDR3 length: 18 residues. The germline V gene has CDR1 LGHNA and CDR2 YSLEER. Trimming pared 0 bases from V and 5 bases from J, leaving 22 bases between. The CDR3: CASSQEARGGASWYGYTF. In DNA, the CDR3 is TGCGCCAGCAGCCAAGAAGCTCGTGGAGGTGCTTCGTGGTATGGCTACACCTTC.

This clone appeared a single time. The chain joins TRBV5-1 to TRBJ1-2; D gene unclear. Germline V gene lookup returns CDR1 SGHRS and CDR2 YFSETQ. V was trimmed by 0 bases and J by 7 bases, leaving 10 bases between them. This CDR3 has 13 residues. The DNA of the CDR3 is TGCGCCAGCAGCTTGGACTGGGATGGTGGCTACACCTTC. It translates to CASSLDWDGGYTF. Complete variable domain (other parts from reference TRBV5-1 and TRBJ1-2): KAGVTQTPRYLIKTRGQQVTLSCSPISGHRSVSWYQQTPGQGLQFLFEYFSETQRNKGNFPGRFSGRQFSNSRSEMNVSTLELGDSALYLCASSLDWDGGYTFGSGTRLTVV.

The chain is built from TRBV29-1 and TRBJ1-4; 10 nucleotides agree with TRBD1. Germline CDR1 reads SQVTM; CDR2 reads ANQGSEA. The V segment lost 4 bases and the J segment 0 bases; nucleotides outside the gene matches: 5. The CDR3 is 16 amino acids. The CDR3 nucleotides read TGCAGCGTTGTGACAGGGGGCTTTTCAACTAATGAAAAACTGTTTTTT. Encoded protein: CSVVTGGFSTNEKLFF.

The chain is built from TRBV28 and TRBJ2-2, with 7 bases aligning to TRBD1. The ends lost 6 bases at V and 7 bases at J; junction bases unmatched: 2. The CDR3 is 12 residues long. Germline loops: CDR1 MDHEN, CDR2 SYDVKM. CDR3 amino acids: CASSRTGGELFF. The CDR3 DNA reads TGTGCCAGCAGCAGGACAGGCGGGGAGCTGTTTTTT.

V gene TRBV7-2 combines with J gene TRBJ2-7; 10 bases line up with TRBD2. Germline trimming cut 5 bases from V and 2 bases from J; bases unmatched to any gene: 3. There are 14 residues in the CDR3. Germline assignment: CDR1 SGHTA and CDR2 FQGNSA. CDR3 sequence (DNA): TGTGCCAGCAGCCTTCTAGCGGGGGCCTACGAGCAGTACTTC. Translation: CASSLLAGAYEQYF.

The chain is built from TRBV28 and TRBJ1-2; the match to TRBD1 covers 7 bases. The CDR3 length is 12 residues. Germline trimming cut 8 bases from V and 4 bases from J; bases unmatched to any gene: 4. The germline CDR1 and CDR2 sequences are MDHEN and SYDVKM. CDR3 nucleotide sequence: TGTGCCAGCGAGACAGGGACCTATGGCTACACCTTC. Translated, it gives CASETGTYGYTF.

The genes are TRBV6-2 or TRBV6-3 and TRBJ2-2; TRBD1 is a possible D gene (6 bases). Germline V gene lookup returns CDR1 MNHEY and CDR2 SVGEGT. Trimming cost V 2 bases and J 3 bases, with 7 bases left between them. The CDR3 spans 14 residues. This chain's CDR3 is CASSYQGYTGELFF. The CDR3 coding sequence is TGTGCCAGCAGTTACCAGGGGTACACCGGGGAGCTGTTTTTT.

The V and J genes are TRBV18 and TRBJ2-1; TRBD2 might be the D (5 bases). Trimming shortened V by 2 bases and J by 0 bases, and 8 bases separated the two germline ends. Germline V gene lookup returns CDR1 KGHSH and CDR2 LQKENI. The CDR3 has 15 residues. CDR3 sequence (DNA): TGTGCCAGCTCACCAGGTCGGGGCTCCTACAATGAGCAGTTCTTC. Translation: CASSPGRGSYNEQFF.

As regards this clone: The junction differs from germline at one of its ends, possibly a read error. This chain uses TRBV6-5 with TRBJ1-1; 7 nucleotides align to TRBD1. CDR1 and CDR2 (germline): MNHEY, SVGAGI. The CDR3 sequence is 12 residues long. CDR3 loop: CASSRPRIRGGF. CDR3 nucleotide sequence: TGTGCCAGCAGTCGCCCCCGGATCAGGGGGGGATTT.

The chain carries TRBV6-1 and TRBJ1-1; 9 bases map to TRBD1. V lost 3 bases, J lost 5 bases, and 7 bases stayed unmatched. Germline V gene sequence: CDR1 MNHNS, CDR2 SASEGT. The CDR3 totals 15 residues. CDR3 sequence: CASSDQTGGRTEAFF. CDR3 DNA sequence: TGTGCCAGCAGTGACCAAACAGGGGGCAGGACTGAAGCTTTCTTT.

This rearrangement joins TRBV19 to TRBJ2-1; 9 bases map to TRBD1. In germline, CDR1 is LNHDA, CDR2 SQIVND (reference sequence). V lost 0 bases and J lost 7; bases outside the gene matches: 7. The CDR3 runs 16 residues. CDR3: CASSIDLTGGRNEQFF. The CDR3 DNA sequence: TGTGCCAGTAGTATAGATCTGACAGGGGGTAGGAATGAGCAGTTCTTC.

CDR3 region: CADSRDYGYTF. The DNA for the CDR3 is TGTGCCGACTCCCGGGACTATGGCTACACCTTC. The rearrangement links TRBV2 to TRBJ1-2; D is uncertain. V was shortened by 11 bases and J by 3 bases, with 10 bases between the two germline ends. The CDR3 sequence is 11 residues long. Germline V CDR1 and CDR2: SNHLY, FYNNEI.

The chain is built from TRBV7-8 and TRBJ1-4; 8 bases are shared with TRBD1. The CDR3 length is 17 residues. Germline CDR1 SGHVS, CDR2 FQNEAQ. J was trimmed by 1 base and V by 0 bases; bases with no gene match: 4. CDR3 sequence (DNA): TGTGCCAGCAGCTTAGCGGCAGGGGGCGTAACTAATGAAAAACTGTTTTTT. Translation: CASSLAAGGVTNEKLFF.

The chain has TRBV6-6 and TRBJ2-2, with TRBD1 matching 8 bases. The germline CDR1 and CDR2 sequences are MNHNY and SVGAGI (reference sequence). The CDR3 spans 15 residues. With 7 bases clipped from V and 6 bases from J, the junction kept 10 bases outside the gene matches. The CDR3 here is CASITGGMQAGELFF. In nucleotides, the CDR3 is TGTGCCAGCATCACAGGGGGGATGCAGGCCGGGGAGCTGTTTTTT.

The chain carries TRBV6-2 or TRBV6-3 and TRBJ1-1; D ambiguous. V lost 5 bases to trimming and J lost 0 bases, with 16 bases between them. Germline lookup yields CDR1 MNHEY and CDR2 SVGEGT. This CDR3 spans 16 amino acids. The chain's CDR3 is CASSAAMTKMNTEAFF. For the CDR3, the DNA is TGTGCCAGCAGTGCAGCGATGACAAAAATGAACACTGAAGCTTTCTTT.

The rearrangement links TRBV2 to TRBJ1-6, with D hard to call. V was trimmed by 8 bases and J by 6 bases, leaving 8 bases between them. Germline assignment: CDR1 SNHLY and CDR2 FYNNEI. CDR3 length: 12 residues. The CDR3 region has the DNA TGTGCCAGCGGGAGGGTTAATTCACCCCTCCACTTT. Protein: CASGRVNSPLHF.

This clone was recorded once. The J gene is TRBJ2-2, the V gene TRBV27; D call uncertain. The germline CDR1 and CDR2 sequences are MNHEY and SMNVEV (reference sequence). The length of the CDR3 is 13 residues. Trimming took 6 bases from V and 7 from J, leaving 12 bases between them. This chain's CDR3 is CASSLGLLGELFF. CDR3 nucleotides: TGTGCCAGCAGCCTAGGGCTCCTCGGGGAGCTGTTTTTT.

V gene TRBV9 combines with J gene TRBJ1-2; D is ambiguous. Looked up from germline, CDR1 is SGDLS and CDR2 is YYNGEE. This CDR3 is 14 amino acids long. V lost 0 bases and J 4 bases, leaving 10 bases between the germline ends. DNA of the CDR3: TGTGCCAGCAGCGTAGCTGTAGAGTTCTATGGCTACACCTTC. Encoded protein: CASSVAVEFYGYTF. Full variable domain (rest looked up from reference TRBV9 and TRBJ1-2): DSGVTQTPKHLITATGQRVTLRCSPRSGDLSVYWYQQSLDQGLQFLIQYYNGEERAKGNILERFSAQQFPDLHSELNLSSLELGDSALYFCASSVAVEFYGYTFGSGTRLTVV.

The V and J genes are TRBV19 and TRBJ2-7; TRBD1 matches 7 bases. The V and J ends lost 5 bases and 2 bases, in that order; junction bases with no gene match: 12. The CDR3 runs to 16 residues. Germline V CDR1 and CDR2: LNHDA, SQIVND (reference sequence). CDR3 sequence: CASSPPGQLFPYEQYF. As DNA, the CDR3 is TGTGCCAGTAGTCCTCCGGGACAGCTTTTTCCCTACGAGCAGTACTTC.